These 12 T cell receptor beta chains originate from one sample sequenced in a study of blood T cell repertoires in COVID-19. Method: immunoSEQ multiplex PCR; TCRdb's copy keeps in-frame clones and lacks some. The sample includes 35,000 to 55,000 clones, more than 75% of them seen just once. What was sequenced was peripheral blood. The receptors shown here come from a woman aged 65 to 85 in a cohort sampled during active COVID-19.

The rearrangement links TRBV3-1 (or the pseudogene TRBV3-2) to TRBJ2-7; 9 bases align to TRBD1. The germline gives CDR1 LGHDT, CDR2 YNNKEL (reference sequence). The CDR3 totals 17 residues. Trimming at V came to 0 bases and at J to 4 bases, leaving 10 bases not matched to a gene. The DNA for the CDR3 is TGTGCCAGCAGCCAAGATTGGAGTAGGGACAGGGCTTACGAGCAGTACTTC. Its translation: CASSQDWSRDRAYEQYF.

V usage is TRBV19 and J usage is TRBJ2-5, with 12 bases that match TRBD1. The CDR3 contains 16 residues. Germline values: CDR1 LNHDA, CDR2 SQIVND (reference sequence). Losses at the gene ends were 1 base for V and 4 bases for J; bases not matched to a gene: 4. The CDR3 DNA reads TGTGCCAGTAGTATAGGCGGGACAGGGGGCGGAGAGACCCAGTACTTC. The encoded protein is CASSIGGTGGGETQYF.

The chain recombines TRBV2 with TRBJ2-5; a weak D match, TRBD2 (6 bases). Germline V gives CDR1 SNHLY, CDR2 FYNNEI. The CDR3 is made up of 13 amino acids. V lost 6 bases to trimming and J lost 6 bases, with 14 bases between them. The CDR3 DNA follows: TGTGCCAGCAGCCCCCTGGCGGGGCAGACCCAGTACTTC. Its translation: CASSPLAGQTQYF.

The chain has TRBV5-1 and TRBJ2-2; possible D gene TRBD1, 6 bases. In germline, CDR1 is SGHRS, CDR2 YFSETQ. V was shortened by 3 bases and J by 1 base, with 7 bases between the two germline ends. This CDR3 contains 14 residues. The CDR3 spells CASSWGQNTGELFF. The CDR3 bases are TGCGCCAGCAGCTGGGGACAGAACACCGGGGAGCTGTTTTTT.

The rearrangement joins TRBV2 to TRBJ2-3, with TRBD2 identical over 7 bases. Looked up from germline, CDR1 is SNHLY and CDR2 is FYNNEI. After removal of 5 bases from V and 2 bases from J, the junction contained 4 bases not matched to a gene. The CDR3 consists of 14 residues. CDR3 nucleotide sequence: TGTGCCAGCAGTCGGGGACTATACACAGATACGCAGTATTTT. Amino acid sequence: CASSRGLYTDTQYF. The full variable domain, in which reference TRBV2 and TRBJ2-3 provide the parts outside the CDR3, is EPEVTQTPSHQVTQMGQEVILRCVPISNHLYFYWYRQILGQKVEFLVSFYNNEISEKSEIFDDQFSVERPDGSNFTLKIRSTKLEDSAMYFCASSRGLYTDTQYFGPGTRLTVL.

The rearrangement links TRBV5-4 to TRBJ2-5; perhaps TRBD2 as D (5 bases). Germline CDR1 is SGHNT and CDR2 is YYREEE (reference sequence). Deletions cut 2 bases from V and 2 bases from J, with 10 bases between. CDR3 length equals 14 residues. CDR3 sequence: CASSLYSGQETQYF. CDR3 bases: TGTGCCAGCAGCTTATATTCGGGGCAAGAGACCCAGTACTTC.

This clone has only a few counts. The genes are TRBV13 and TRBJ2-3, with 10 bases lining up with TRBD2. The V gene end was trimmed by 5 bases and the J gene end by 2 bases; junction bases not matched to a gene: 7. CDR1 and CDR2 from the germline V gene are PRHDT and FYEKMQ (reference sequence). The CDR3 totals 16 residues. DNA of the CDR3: TGTGCCAGCAGCCCTCGTGGACTAGCGGACACAGATACGCAGTATTTT. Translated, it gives CASSPRGLADTDTQYF.

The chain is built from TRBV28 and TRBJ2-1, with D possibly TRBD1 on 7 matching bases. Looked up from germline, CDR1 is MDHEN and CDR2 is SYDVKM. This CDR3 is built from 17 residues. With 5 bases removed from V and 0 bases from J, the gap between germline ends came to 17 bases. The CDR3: CASSPPPGGGSYNEQFF. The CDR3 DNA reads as TGTGCCAGCAGTCCCCCCCCAGGGGGAGGCTCCTACAATGAGCAGTTCTTC.

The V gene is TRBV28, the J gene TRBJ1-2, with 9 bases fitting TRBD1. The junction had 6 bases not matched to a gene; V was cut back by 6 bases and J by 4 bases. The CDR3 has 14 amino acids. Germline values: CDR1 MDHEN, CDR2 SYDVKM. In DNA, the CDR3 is TGTGCCAGCAGCCGCGGACAGGGGTCCTATGGCTACACCTTC. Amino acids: CASSRGQGSYGYTF.

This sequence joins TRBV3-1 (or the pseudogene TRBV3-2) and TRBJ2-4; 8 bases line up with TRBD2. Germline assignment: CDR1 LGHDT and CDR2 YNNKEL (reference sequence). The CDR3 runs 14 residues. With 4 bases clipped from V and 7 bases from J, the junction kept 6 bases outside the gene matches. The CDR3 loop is CASSLSGTSNIQYF. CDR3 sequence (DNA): TGTGCCAGCAGCCTGTCCGGGACTAGTAACATTCAGTACTTC.

CDR3 nucleotide sequence: TGTGCCAGCAGTCACGACAGGGGATACGAGCAGTACTTC. Translating gives CASSHDRGYEQYF. V gene TRBV27 combines with J gene TRBJ2-7; 8 nucleotides agree with TRBD1. Germline trimming cut 5 bases from V and 4 bases from J; bases unmatched to any gene: 4. CDR1 is MNHEY, CDR2 SMNVEV, per germline (reference sequence). This CDR3 contains 13 residues.

CDR3 DNA sequence: TGTGCCAGCAGTTTAGTAGCGGGAGTCGTCAATGAGCAGTTCTTC. Translating it yields CASSLVAGVVNEQFF. The rearrangement links TRBV28 to TRBJ2-1; the match to TRBD2 covers 9 bases. The CDR3 is 15 amino acids. Germline assignment: CDR1 MDHEN and CDR2 SYDVKM. Trimming took 2 bases from V and 6 from J; bases not matched to a gene: 5.